This TCR beta chain comes out of a study of regulatory T cells in long-lasting Graves disease. Overall study results and limits: The persistent group shared around 3,000 public clonotypes, more than the roughly 970 shared by new patients. Owing to a sample size that was small, accuracy may have been reduced.

This clonotype was recorded once. Its specificity is unknown. The TCR beta library used iRepertoire HTBI primers with Arm-PCR amplification of CDR3. TCRdb itself ran the multiplex PCR reads through MiXCR, one entry per CDR3 protein. There are approximately 470,000 distinct CDR3 sequences in the sample; roughly 20% occur only once, and less than 9% lies in the top ten. The time point was: persistent/refractory GD, antithyroid drugs over 5 years with positive TRAb. The authors made the TCR library using RNA they extracted from PBMCs. It was an endocrinology department in Xi'an, China, that provided the patients. The CDR3 is made up of 15 amino acids. J lost 7 bases, V lost 8 bases, and 9 bases had no gene match. Germline-derived CDR1 and CDR2 are WSHSY and SAAADI.

Material: peripheral blood mononuclear cells (PBMCs), obtained when the disease was refractory, from a patient treated with antithyroid drugs. This receptor was obtained from a female donor with Graves disease. The chain links TRBV10-2 to TRBJ2-1, with 12 bases lining up with TRBD2. In DNA, the CDR3 is TGCGCCAGCGCGACTAGCGGGAGTGCTGGAAATGAGCAGTTCTTC. Protein product: CASATSGSAGNEQFF.